The present T cell receptor (beta chain) was sequenced within a study of response to subunit inactivated influenza vaccine. TCRdb reprocessed the RT-PCR reads via MiXCR and lists one record per CDR3 protein. Among about 170,000 distinct CDR3 sequences listed, 9.5% to 15% were seen once. The table lists this clonotype with a few counts. Germline V CDR1 and CDR2: SEHNR, FQNEAQ (reference sequence). The CDR3 is made up of 13 amino acids. V gave up 4 bases and J gave up 5 bases, with 11 bases separating them. Separately, the same data were catalogued under a study of T cells expressing NK-cell markers. That paper notes: 5'RACE template switching with UMIs generated TCR beta cDNA. Sorted CD3+CD56-NKG2C+, CD3+CD56+NKG2C- and CD3+CD56+NKG2C+ T cells were the source of the TCR beta repertoires.

The sample in question was CD8+ T cells sorted from PBMCs, obtained about 11 days after vaccination. The chain is built from TRBV7-9 and TRBJ1-1; D is ambiguous. The TCR comes from a man aged 45-60 years who received an inactivated influenza vaccine. The CDR3 nucleotides read TGTGCCAGCAGCTCCGGAACCCCAACTGAAGCTTTCTTT. Its translation: CASSSGTPTEAFF.